The source of this T cell receptor (beta chain) is a study of T cell changes during pregnancy in multiple sclerosis. This clone was recorded only once. This CDR3 has 13 amino acids. CDR1 is SGDLS, CDR2 YYNGEE, per germline. V was shortened by 5 bases and J by 3 bases, with 12 bases between the two germline ends. Sequencing used immunoSEQ multiplex PCR; TCRdb keeps in-frame clones, though not all of them. The sample lists around 37,000 clones, around 90% occurring once. The starting material was CD8+ T cells from peripheral blood mononuclear cells, obtained in the third trimester of pregnancy. This clonotype was obtained from a female donor with multiple sclerosis, enrolled in a pregnancy study. The genes are TRBV9 and TRBJ2-7; perhaps TRBD1 as D (6 bases). CDR3 amino acids: CASSNMDSYEQYF. The CDR3 DNA reads as TGTGCCAGCAGTAATATGGACAGCTACGAGCAGTACTTC.